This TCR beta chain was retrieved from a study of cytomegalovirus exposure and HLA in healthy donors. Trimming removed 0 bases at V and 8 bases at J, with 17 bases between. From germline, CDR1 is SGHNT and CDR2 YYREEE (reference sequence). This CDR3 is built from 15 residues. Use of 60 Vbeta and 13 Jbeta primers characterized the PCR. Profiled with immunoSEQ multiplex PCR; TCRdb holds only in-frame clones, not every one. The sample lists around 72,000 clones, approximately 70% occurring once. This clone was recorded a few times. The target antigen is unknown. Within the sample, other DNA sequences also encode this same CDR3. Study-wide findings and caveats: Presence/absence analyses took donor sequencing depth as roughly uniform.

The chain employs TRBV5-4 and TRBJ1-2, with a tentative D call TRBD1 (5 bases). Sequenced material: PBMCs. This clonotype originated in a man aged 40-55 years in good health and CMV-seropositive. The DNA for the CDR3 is TGTGCCAGCAGCTTGGTTGGGCAGGGTCCCCCGGGCTACACCTTC. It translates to CASSLVGQGPPGYTF.